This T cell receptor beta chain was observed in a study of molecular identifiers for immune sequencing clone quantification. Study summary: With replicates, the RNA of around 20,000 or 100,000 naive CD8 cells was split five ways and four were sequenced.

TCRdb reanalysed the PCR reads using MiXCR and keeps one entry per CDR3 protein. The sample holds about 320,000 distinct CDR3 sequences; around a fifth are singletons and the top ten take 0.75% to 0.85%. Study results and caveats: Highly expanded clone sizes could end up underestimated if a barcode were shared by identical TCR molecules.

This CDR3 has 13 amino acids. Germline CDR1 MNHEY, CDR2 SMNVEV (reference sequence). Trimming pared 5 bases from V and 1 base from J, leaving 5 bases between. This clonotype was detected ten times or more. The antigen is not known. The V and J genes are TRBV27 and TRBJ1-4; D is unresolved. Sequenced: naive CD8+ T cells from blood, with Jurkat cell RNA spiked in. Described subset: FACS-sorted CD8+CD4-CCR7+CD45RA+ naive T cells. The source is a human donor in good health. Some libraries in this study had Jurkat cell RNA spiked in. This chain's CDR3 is CASSVQTNEKLFF. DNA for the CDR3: TGTGCCAGCAGTGTTCAAACTAATGAAAAACTGTTTTTT.